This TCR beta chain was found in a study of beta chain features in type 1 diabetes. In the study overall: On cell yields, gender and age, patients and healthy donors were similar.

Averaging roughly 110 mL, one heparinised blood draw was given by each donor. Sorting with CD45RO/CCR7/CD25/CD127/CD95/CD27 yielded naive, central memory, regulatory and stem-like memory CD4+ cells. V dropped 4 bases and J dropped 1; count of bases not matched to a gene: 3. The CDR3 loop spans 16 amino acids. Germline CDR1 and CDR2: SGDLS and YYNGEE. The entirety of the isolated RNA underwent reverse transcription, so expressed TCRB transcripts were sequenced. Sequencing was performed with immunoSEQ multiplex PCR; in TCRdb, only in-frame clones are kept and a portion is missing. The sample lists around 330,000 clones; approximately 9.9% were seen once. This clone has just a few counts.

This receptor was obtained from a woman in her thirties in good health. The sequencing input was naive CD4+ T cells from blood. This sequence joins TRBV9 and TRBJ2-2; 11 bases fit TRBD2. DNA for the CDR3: TGTGCCAGCAGCTTGGGACTAGCGGTGAACACCGGGGAGCTGTTTTTT. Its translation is CASSLGLAVNTGELFF.